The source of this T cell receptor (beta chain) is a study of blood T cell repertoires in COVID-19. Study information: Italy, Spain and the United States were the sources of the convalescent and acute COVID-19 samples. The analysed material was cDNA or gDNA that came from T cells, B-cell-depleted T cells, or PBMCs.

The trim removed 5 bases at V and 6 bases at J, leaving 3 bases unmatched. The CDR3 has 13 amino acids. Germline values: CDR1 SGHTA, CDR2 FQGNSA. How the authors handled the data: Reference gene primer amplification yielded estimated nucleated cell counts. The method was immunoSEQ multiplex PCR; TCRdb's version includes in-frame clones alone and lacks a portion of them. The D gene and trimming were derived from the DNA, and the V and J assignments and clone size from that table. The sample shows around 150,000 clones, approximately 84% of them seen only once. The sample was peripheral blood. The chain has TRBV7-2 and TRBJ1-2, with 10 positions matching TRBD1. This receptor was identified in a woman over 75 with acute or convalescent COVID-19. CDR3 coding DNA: TGTGCCAGCAGCCCGGGACAGGGGCATGGCTACACCTTC. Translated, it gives CASSPGQGHGYTF.